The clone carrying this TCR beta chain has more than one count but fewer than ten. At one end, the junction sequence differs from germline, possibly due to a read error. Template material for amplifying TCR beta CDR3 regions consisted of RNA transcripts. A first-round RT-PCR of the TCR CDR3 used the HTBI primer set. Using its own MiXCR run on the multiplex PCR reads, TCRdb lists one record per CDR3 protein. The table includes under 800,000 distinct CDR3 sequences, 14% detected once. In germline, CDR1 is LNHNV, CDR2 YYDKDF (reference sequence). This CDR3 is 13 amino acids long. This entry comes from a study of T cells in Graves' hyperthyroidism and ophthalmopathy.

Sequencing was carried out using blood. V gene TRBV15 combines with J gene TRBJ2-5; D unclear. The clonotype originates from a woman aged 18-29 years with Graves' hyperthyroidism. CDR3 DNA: TGTGCCACCAGCAGCGGCCGGAAAGAGGCCCAGTACTTC. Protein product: CATSSGRKEAQYF.